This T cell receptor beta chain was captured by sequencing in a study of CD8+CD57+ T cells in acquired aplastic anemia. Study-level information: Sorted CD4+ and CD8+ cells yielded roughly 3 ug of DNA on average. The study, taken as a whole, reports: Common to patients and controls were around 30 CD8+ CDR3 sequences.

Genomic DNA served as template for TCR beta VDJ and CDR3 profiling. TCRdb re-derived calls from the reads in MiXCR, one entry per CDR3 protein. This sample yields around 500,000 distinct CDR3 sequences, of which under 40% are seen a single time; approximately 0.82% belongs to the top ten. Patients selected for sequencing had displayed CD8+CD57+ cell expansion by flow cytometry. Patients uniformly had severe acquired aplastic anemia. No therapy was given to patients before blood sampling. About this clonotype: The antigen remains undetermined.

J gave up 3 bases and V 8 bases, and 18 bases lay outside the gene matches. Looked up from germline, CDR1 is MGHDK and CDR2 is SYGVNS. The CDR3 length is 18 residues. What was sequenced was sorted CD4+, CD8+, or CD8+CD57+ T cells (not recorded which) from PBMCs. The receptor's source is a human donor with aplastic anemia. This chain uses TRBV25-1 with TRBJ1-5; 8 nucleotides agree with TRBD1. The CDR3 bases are TGTGCCAGCGGACGACAGGGGAGAGGGTGGTACCCCAATCAGCCCCAGCATTTT. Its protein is CASGRQGRGWYPNQPQHF.